The clone carrying this T cell receptor beta chain showed up just a few times. TCRdb re-called the RT-PCR reads through MiXCR, storing one row per CDR3 protein. The top ten clones hold roughly 12% of a sample with under 200,000 distinct CDR3 sequences, roughly a tenth of them seen once. The data stem from a study of response to subunit inactivated influenza vaccine. V gave up 4 bases and J gave up 3 bases, with 10 bases separating them. The CDR3 has 14 amino acids. This chain joins TRBV12-3 or TRBV12-4 and TRBJ2-1; TRBD2 is a possible D gene (6 bases). This specimen consisted of non-naive T cells sorted from PBMCs, obtained roughly 48 days after vaccination. This clonotype was sampled from a man in his fifties or sixties who received an inactivated influenza vaccine. The CDR3 bases are TGTGCCAGCAGTTATGGGAGGAACTACAATGAGCAGTTCTTC. Translation: CASSYGRNYNEQFF.